Each of the 21 T cell receptor beta chains below was sequenced from the same sample in a study of blood T cells in healthy people across ages. It was with a sample-barcoded 5' primer and a J-beta primer mix that a second PCR of about 6 to 11 cycles was run. TCRdb called the 5' RACE reads again in MiXCR, with one record for every CDR3 protein. This sample has 1.5 million to 2 million distinct CDR3 sequences, with 28% found just once. The source material was blood. The receptors shown here come from a woman aged 25 to 45 in good health.

This sequence joins TRBV5-1 and TRBJ2-1, with a possible D match to TRBD2 (6 bases). Trimming removed 1 base from V and 7 bases from J, with 15 bases in between. The CDR3 length is 15 residues. Germline CDR1 SGHRS, CDR2 YFSETQ. CDR3 sequence: CASSLRSLAVNEQFF. The DNA for the CDR3 is TGCGCCAGCAGCTTGAGATCACTAGCAGTGAATGAGCAGTTCTTC.

The chain couples TRBV6-5 to TRBJ1-3; D possibly corresponds to TRBD1 (6 bases). The ends were cut back, 7 bases at V and 2 bases at J, with 9 bases in the middle. The CDR3 is 13 residues long. Germline V gene sequence: CDR1 MNHEY, CDR2 SVGAGI. Here the CDR3 DNA reads TGTGCCAGCATTACAGGGACTGGAAACACCATATATTTT. Translating it yields CASITGTGNTIYF.

There are many counts of this clonotype. The CDR3 DNA reads TGCGCCAGCAGGGAGGCAGGGGGTGGAAATGAGCAGTTCTTC. Its translation is CASREAGGGNEQFF. The V call is TRBV5-1, the J call TRBJ2-1; 7 bases map to TRBD1. The CDR3 has 14 residues. Germline lookup yields CDR1 SGHRS and CDR2 YFSETQ. J lost 7 bases, V lost 5 bases, and 9 bases had no gene match. The variable domain in full, completed from reference TRBV5-1 and TRBJ2-1, reads KAGVTQTPRYLIKTRGQQVTLSCSPISGHRSVSWYQQTPGQGLQFLFEYFSETQRNKGNFPGRFSGRQFSNSRSEMNVSTLELGDSALYLCASREAGGGNEQFFGPGTRLTVL.

The chain recombines TRBV4-2 with TRBJ2-7; perhaps TRBD2 as D (7 bases). Germline lookup yields CDR1 LGHNA and CDR2 YNFKEQ. V shed 3 bases and J shed 2 bases, with 17 bases lying between them. CDR3 length: 16 residues. In DNA form, the CDR3 reads TGTGCCAGCAGCCAGAGGGGGGGGGGACAACCCTACGAGCAGTACTTC. Its protein product is CASSQRGGGQPYEQYF.

To note about this clonotype: It is unclear where the CDR3 begins or ends on the DNA, so no DNA is shown, and the CDR3 is as TCRdb lists it. V and J are TRBV20-1 and TRBJ2-1; the DNA was not compared with TRBD2, the D call given in the table. From its first to its last residue, the CDR3 has 14 amino acids. Per germline, CDR1 DFQATT and CDR2 SNEGSKA (reference sequence). This CDR3 is CSSSAGGMYNEQFF.

V and J are TRBV6-6 and TRBJ2-2, with D tentatively TRBD2 (5 bases). CDR1 is MNHNY and CDR2 is SVGAGI in the germline V gene (reference sequence). Trimming took 5 bases from V and 6 from J, leaving 13 bases between them. The CDR3 has 14 residues. Written as DNA, the CDR3 is TGTGCCAGCAGTCCCTCCACTAGTCCCGGGGAGCTGTTTTTT. Translation: CASSPSTSPGELFF.

V is TRBV6-5 and J is TRBJ2-1; no reliable D call. Between the trimmed V and J ends, which lost 7 bases and 7 bases, there was a span of 17 bases. This CDR3 is built from 14 residues. Germline V gives CDR1 MNHEY, CDR2 SVGAGI. DNA for the CDR3: TGTGCCAGCACCCCATCGGACGGAATGAATGAGCAGTTCTTC. It translates to CASTPSDGMNEQFF.

This clonotype showed up many times. The chain uses TRBV9 and TRBJ2-1; D unclear. V was clipped by 2 bases and J by 3 bases, with 6 bases between them. CDR3 length: 13 amino acids. The V gene's germline CDR1 is SGDLS and CDR2 YYNGEE. CDR3 residues: CASSVTGYNEQFF. The CDR3 DNA sequence: TGTGCCAGCAGCGTCACGGGCTACAATGAGCAGTTCTTC.

Only a few counts were recorded for this clonotype. The CDR3 reads CASSSRKSADSYEQYF. The CDR3 DNA reads TGTGCCAGCAGCTCCAGGAAGTCGGCGGACTCCTACGAGCAGTACTTC. This chain joins TRBV5-4 and TRBJ2-7, with D uncertain. V lost 3 bases to trimming and J lost 0 bases, with 16 bases between them. CDR3 length: 16 amino acids. Germline CDR1 reads SGHNT; CDR2 reads YYREEE (reference sequence).

This chain joins TRBV21-1 and TRBJ1-3; whether TRBD1, the table's D call, matches the DNA was not checked. TRBV21-1 represents a pseudogene. The CDR3 is 17 residues long. CDR3 DNA sequence: TGTGCCAGCAGCAAAAGGACAGGTCTTGACTCTGGAAACACCATATATTTT. Protein: CASSKRTGLDSGNTIYF.

This clonotype was observed at least ten times. The V and J genes are TRBV19 and TRBJ1-5; D is perhaps TRBD1 (5 bases). Germline V gene data show CDR1 as LNHDA and CDR2 as SQIVND (reference sequence). Trimming removed 5 bases at V and 4 bases at J, with 12 bases between. The CDR3 runs 14 residues. The CDR3 nucleotides read TGTGCCAGTAGTGTTGGGCAGGGTAATCAGCCCCAGCATTTT. Protein: CASSVGQGNQPQHF.

The chain links TRBV4-1 to TRBJ2-3; TRBD1 might be the D (5 bases). V dropped 4 bases and J dropped 7 bases, with 9 bases sitting between them. Germline loops: CDR1 MGHRA, CDR2 YSYEKL. This CDR3 comprises 12 residues. In DNA form, the CDR3 reads TGCGCCAGCAGCCTCCAGGGAAATACGCAGTATTTT. Translation gives CASSLQGNTQYF.

The rearrangement uses TRBV12-3 or TRBV12-4 and TRBJ1-4, with 7 bases lining up with TRBD1. This CDR3 has 14 amino acids. The V gene end was trimmed by 6 bases and the J gene end by 5 bases; junction bases not matched to a gene: 6. Here the CDR3 reads CASRRGQQNEKLFF. In DNA, the CDR3 is TGTGCCAGCAGGAGGGGACAGCAAAATGAAAAACTGTTTTTT.

This clonotype showed up just a few times. The V call is TRBV11-2, the J call TRBJ2-4, with 9 bases identical to TRBD1. The DNA matches TRBJ2-7 better at its end, which makes the J call doubtful. The CDR3 covers 14 residues. Germline V lookup: CDR1 SGHAT, CDR2 FQNNGV. CDR3 loop: CASSANRGRFEQYF. The CDR3 bases are TGTGCCAGCAGCGCTAACAGGGGGCGCTTCGAGCAGTACTTC.

The CDR3 is CASVQKTGGTYEQYF. The DNA for the CDR3 is TGTGCCAGCGTCCAGAAGACAGGGGGCACCTACGAGCAGTACTTC. The chain combines TRBV28 with TRBJ2-7; 10 nucleotides align to TRBD1. This CDR3 spans 15 amino acids. Trimming cost V 8 bases and J 2 bases; bases outside gene matches: 9. Germline CDR1 reads MDHEN; CDR2 reads SYDVKM.

The rearrangement joins TRBV5-1 to TRBJ2-2, with a weak D call TRBD2 (5 bases). Per germline, CDR1 SGHRS and CDR2 YFSETQ. The CDR3 totals 14 residues. Trimming pared 5 bases from V and 7 bases from J, leaving 15 bases between. The DNA of the CDR3 is TGCGCCAGCAGAGATGAACGCAGCGGCGGGGAGCTGTTTTTT. Its protein is CASRDERSGGELFF.

V and J are TRBV10-3 and TRBJ2-3; D is uncertain. This CDR3 is built from 15 residues. Germline loops: CDR1 ENHRY, CDR2 SYGVKD. V lost 7 bases, J lost 4 bases, and 18 bases lay in between. In nucleotides, the CDR3 is TGTGCCATCACCGAAGGGCTGGCCCCGCCAGATACGCAGTATTTT. It encodes CAITEGLAPPDTQYF.

This clonotype was detected many times. The chain links TRBV4-1 to TRBJ2-5, with 9 nucleotides matching TRBD2. The CDR3 spans 15 residues. V shed 4 bases, J shed 5 bases, and the junction held 8 bases outside the gene matches. From germline, CDR1 is MGHRA and CDR2 YSYEKL. The CDR3 DNA reads as TGCGCCAGCAGCCGCGGACTAGCGTTGGGGGAGACCCAGTACTTC. Amino acid sequence: CASSRGLALGETQYF.

This clonotype was detected a few times. The chain is built from TRBV4-1 and TRBJ2-7, with 9 bases fitting TRBD2. The CDR3 has 16 amino acids. CDR1 is MGHRA and CDR2 is YSYEKL in the germline V gene. Trimming took 4 bases from V and 4 from J; bases not matched to a gene: 11. CDR3 loop: CASSRALSGGTYEQYF. The CDR3 coding sequence is TGCGCCAGCAGCCGCGCCTTGAGCGGGGGGACGTACGAGCAGTACTTC.

J is TRBJ1-2 and V is TRBV28, with 10 bases fitting TRBD1. V trimming: 6 bases; J trimming: 8 bases; junction bases outside the gene matches: 12. The CDR3 is 15 residues long. Germline CDR1 and CDR2: MDHEN and SYDVKM. CDR3 in amino acids: CASRSTGQGFQGYTF. Here the CDR3 DNA reads TGTGCCAGCAGGAGTACGGGACAGGGGTTTCAGGGCTACACCTTC.

This clonotype was seen a few times. This rearrangement joins TRBV29-1 to TRBJ2-5; D remains unclear. The CDR3 totals 13 residues. Germline V gene sequence: CDR1 SQVTM, CDR2 ANQGSEA. The ends were cut back, 2 bases at V and 5 bases at J, with 12 bases in the middle. For the CDR3, the DNA is TGCAGCGTTGAAATGTGGGGTTCTGAGACCCAGTACTTC. Protein: CSVEMWGSETQYF. Looking up the rest from reference TRBV29-1 and TRBJ2-5 gives the full variable domain: SAVISQKPSRDICQRGTSLTIQCQVDSQVTMMFWYRQQPGQSLTLIATANQGSEATYESGFVIDKFPISRPNLTFSTLTVSNMSPEDSSIYLCSVEMWGSETQYFGPGTRLLVL.